This T cell receptor beta chain was identified in a study of CD8+ T cells in alopecia areata. Study summary: The drug, oral tofacitinib, was given to treated patients at 5 to 10 mg twice daily. Study-wide findings and caveats: Alopecia totalis/universalis scalp especially showed more expanded CD8+ clones than normal scalp.

Alopecia areata patients provided lesional scalp punch biopsies and peripheral blood. CDR1 is SQVTM and CDR2 is ANQGSEA in the germline V gene. This CDR3 is 13 amino acids long. In this sample, this clone turned up a few times. Its antigen is undetermined. Extracted from the samples, RNA was reverse transcribed into cDNA to serve as the sequencing template. TCRdb keeps only in-frame clones here, not all; method: immunoSEQ multiplex PCR. Here the sample spans over 200,000 clones, 50% to 65% being singletons. The material sequenced was CD4+ T cells sorted from blood, taken at week 0. This clonotype was sampled from a human donor with alopecia areata. The genes are TRBV29-1 and TRBJ2-5; 7 nucleotides align to TRBD1. The CDR3 DNA sequence: TGCAGTGGCCTCGAGGGGGCGCGGGAGACCCAGTACTTC. Translated, it gives CSGLEGARETQYF.